Below are 6 T cell receptor beta chains sequenced from a single sample in a study of blood T cell repertoires in COVID-19. The data were produced by immunoSEQ multiplex PCR, yet TCRdb's version contains in-frame clones alone and is incomplete. The sample holds approximately 67,000 clones; about 80% are singletons and the top ten take 6.6%. Sequenced sample: peripheral blood. Receptors were obtained from a man aged 60-69 years with acute or convalescent COVID-19.

The J gene is TRBJ1-2, the V gene TRBV7-9; possible D gene TRBD1, 5 bases. The CDR3 totals 15 residues. Trimming took off 1 base at V and 5 bases at J, with 14 bases between the two ends. Per germline, CDR1 SEHNR and CDR2 FQNEAQ (reference sequence). This CDR3 is CASSLGPATAYGYTF. DNA of the CDR3: TGTGCCAGCAGCTTAGGCCCGGCGACAGCGTATGGCTACACCTTC.

The chain is built from TRBV29-1 and TRBJ1-2, with 8 bases that match TRBD1. Germline V CDR1 and CDR2: SQVTM, ANQGSEA. The CDR3 spans 15 residues. V trimming: 3 bases; J trimming: 0 bases; junction bases outside the gene matches: 6. CDR3 coding DNA: TGCAGCGTTGACAACAGGGGGGGGACTAACTATGGCTACACCTTC. This codes for CSVDNRGGTNYGYTF.

This clone was detected a few times. The chain couples TRBV27 to TRBJ2-5, with D perhaps TRBD2 (7 bases). Germline V gene lookup returns CDR1 MNHEY and CDR2 SMNVEV (reference sequence). CDR3 length: 15 amino acids. V lost 7 bases, J lost 5 bases, and 20 bases lay in between. The DNA of the CDR3 is TGTGCCAGCACCGGAAACGGACTAGGGGGGGAGACCCAGTACTTC. Its translation is CASTGNGLGGETQYF.

This sequence joins TRBV5-6 and TRBJ2-1, with 12 positions matching TRBD2. From germline, CDR1 is SGHDT and CDR2 YYEEEE. The CDR3 has 16 residues. J was trimmed by 5 bases and V by 2 bases; bases with no gene match: 5. The chain's CDR3 is CASSFRTSGDNNEQFF. The DNA for the CDR3 is TGTGCCAGCAGCTTCCGGACTAGCGGGGATAACAATGAGCAGTTCTTC.

The chain links TRBV7-2 to TRBJ2-3; TRBD1 matches at 8 bases. CDR3 length: 14 amino acids. CDR1 SGHTA and CDR2 FQGNSA come from the germline V gene. After removal of 4 bases from V and 8 bases from J, the junction contained 8 bases not matched to a gene. The CDR3 DNA sequence: TGTGCCAGCAGCTCTGGGACAGGAGGGGTTACGCAGTATTTT. The encoded protein is CASSSGTGGVTQYF.

CDR3 coding DNA: TGTGCCAGCAGCCAACAACTCGGGACAGGGGTTTTAGGTGAGCAGTTCTTC. As protein: CASSQQLGTGVLGEQFF. The chain employs TRBV4-2 and TRBJ2-1; 10 bases match TRBD1. In germline, CDR1 is LGHNA, CDR2 YNFKEQ. Trimming cost V 2 bases and J 9 bases; bases outside gene matches: 13. This CDR3 spans 17 amino acids.